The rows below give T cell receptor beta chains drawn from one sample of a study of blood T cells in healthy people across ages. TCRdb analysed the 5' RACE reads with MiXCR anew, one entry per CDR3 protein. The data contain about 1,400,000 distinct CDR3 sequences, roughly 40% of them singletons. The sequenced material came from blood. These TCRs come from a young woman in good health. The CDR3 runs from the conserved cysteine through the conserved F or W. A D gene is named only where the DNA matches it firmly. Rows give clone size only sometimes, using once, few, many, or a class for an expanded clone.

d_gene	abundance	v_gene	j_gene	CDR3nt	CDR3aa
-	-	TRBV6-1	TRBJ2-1	TGTGTCAGCAGTGAGAGTTTTCGTGAGCAGTTCTTC	CVSSESFREQFF
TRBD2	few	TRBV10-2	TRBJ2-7	TGCGCCAGCAGTAGACTAGCGGGAGATAGGTCCTACAATGAGCAGTACTTC	CASSRLAGDRSYNEQYF
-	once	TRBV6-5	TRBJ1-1	TGTGCCAGCAGTTACTCGATGTATGGAACTGAAGCTTTCTTT	CASSYSMYGTEAFF
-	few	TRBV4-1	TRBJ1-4	TGCGCCAGCAGCCAAGATGGGGGGTGGGGCGAAAAACTGTTTTTT	CASSQDGGWGEKLFF
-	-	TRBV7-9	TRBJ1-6	TGTGCCAGCAGCTCCGATGCGGGATCTTCACCCCTCCACTTT	CASSSDAGSSPLHF
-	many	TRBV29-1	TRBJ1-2	TGCAGCGTTGAGGGCAGTACCTATGGCTACACCTTC	CSVEGSTYGYTF
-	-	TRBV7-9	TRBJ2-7	TGTGCCAGCAGCCCGCAGCGGGCAAACTACGAGCAGTACTTC	CASSPQRANYEQYF
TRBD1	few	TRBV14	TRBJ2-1	TGTGCCAGCAGTCCAGGGGGACATGAGCAGTTCTTC	CASSPGGHEQFF
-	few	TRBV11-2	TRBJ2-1	TGTGCCAGCAGCCCTACCCTTGGACTAATTTCAAATGAGCAGTTCTTC	CASSPTLGLISNEQFF
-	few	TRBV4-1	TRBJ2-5	TGCGCCAGCAGCCAAGGCGGGGCGGATGAGACCCAGTACTTC	CASSQGGADETQYF
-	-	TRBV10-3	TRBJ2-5	TGTGCCATCAGCCCAGGGGCAGGAGAGACCCAGTACTTC	CAISPGAGETQYF
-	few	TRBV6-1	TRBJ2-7	TGTGCCACCAAGATAGGGGTCGGCGAGCAGTACTTC	CATKIGVGEQYF
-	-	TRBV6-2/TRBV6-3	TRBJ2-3	TGTGCCAGCAGTTACTCGCCGGGGGCCACAGATACGCAGTATTTT	CASSYSPGATDTQYF
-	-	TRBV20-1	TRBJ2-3	TGCAGTGCCGGAGTGGGTGATACGCAGTATTTT	CSAGVGDTQYF
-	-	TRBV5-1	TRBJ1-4	TGCGCCAGCAGCTCAGACGGAGCAACTAATGAAAAACTGTTTTTT	CASSSDGATNEKLFF
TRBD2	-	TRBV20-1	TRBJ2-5	TGCAGTGCTCGGAGCGGGAGCCCAGAGACCCAGTACTTC	CSARSGSPETQYF
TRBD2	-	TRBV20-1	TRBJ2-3	TGCAGTGCCCCGCGGGGGGTGGCAGATACGCAGTATTTT	CSAPRGVADTQYF
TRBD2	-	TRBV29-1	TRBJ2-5	TGCAGCGCTGAGGGGACTAGCGTTCGAGGCGTTGAGCAGTACTTC	CSAEGTSVRGVEQYF
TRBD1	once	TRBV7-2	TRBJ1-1	TGTGCCAGCAGCTACCACAGGGGTCGAACTGAAGCTTTCTTT	CASSYHRGRTEAFF
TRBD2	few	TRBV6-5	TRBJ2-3	TGTGCCAGCAGTTACTCGCCTAGCGGGAGTGCAGATACGCAGTATTTT	CASSYSPSGSADTQYF
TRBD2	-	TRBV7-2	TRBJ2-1	TGTGCCAGCAGCAATGCGGGAGGGTACAATGAGCAGTTCTTC	CASSNAGGYNEQFF
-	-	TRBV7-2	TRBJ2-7	TGTGCCAGCAGCTTAGCCTCCGGGGTAGAGTACGAGCAGTACTTC	CASSLASGVEYEQYF
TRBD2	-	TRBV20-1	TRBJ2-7	TGCAGTGCTAGAGATAAGAATAGCGGGAGGGCCAGCTACGAGCAGTACTTC	CSARDKNSGRASYEQYF
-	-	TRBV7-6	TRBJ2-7	TGTGCCAGCAGCTCGCCAATGGGCGAGAGGGCTTACGAGCAGTACTTC	CASSSPMGERAYEQYF
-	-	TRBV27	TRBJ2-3	TGTGCCAGCAGTTTACGAGTACGAGATACGCAGTATTTT	CASSLRVRDTQYF
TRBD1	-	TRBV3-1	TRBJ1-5	TGTGCCAGCAGCCTCGGGCAGGGGAGGGGAACAGGGGAGCCCCAGCATTTT	CASSLGQGRGTGEPQHF
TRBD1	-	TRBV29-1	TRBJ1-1	TGCAGCGTTGAAACGCCGACAGGGGAGGAAACTGAAGCTTTCTTT	CSVETPTGEETEAFF
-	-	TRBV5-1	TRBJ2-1	TGCGCCAGCAGCCTGTCGAAGGGAGTGGATAATGAGCAGTTCTTC	CASSLSKGVDNEQFF
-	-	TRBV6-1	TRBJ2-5	TGTGCCAGCAGTGTCGAGATCAACGGGGAGACCCAGTACTTC	CASSVEINGETQYF
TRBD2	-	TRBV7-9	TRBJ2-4	TGTGCCAGCAGCACCTTGGGGGGGTCTCGGGGCGGGCAGTACTTC	CASSTLGGSRGGQYF
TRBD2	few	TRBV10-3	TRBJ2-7	TGTGCCATCAGCGGACTAGCGGGGGGACCCTCCTACGAGCAGTACTTC	CAISGLAGGPSYEQYF
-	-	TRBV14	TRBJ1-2	TGTGCCAGCAGCCAAGATCTGGGGACGATGGACTATGGCTACACCTTC	CASSQDLGTMDYGYTF
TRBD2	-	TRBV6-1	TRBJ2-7	TGTGCCAGCAGTGAAACGCGGTTGGGAGGGGACGAGCAGTACTTC	CASSETRLGGDEQYF
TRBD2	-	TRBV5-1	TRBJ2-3	TGCGCCAGCAGCTTGTCTTCTAGCGGGAGGGCCCGCGGCACAGATACGCAGTATTTT	CASSLSSSGRARGTDTQYF
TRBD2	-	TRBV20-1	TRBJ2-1	TGCAGTGCTAGAGGCCAACCCGGGACTAGCGGGTACAATGAGCAGTTCTTC	CSARGQPGTSGYNEQFF
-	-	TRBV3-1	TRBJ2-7	TGTGCCAGCAGCCAAAAGGCCACCCACTACGAGCAGTACTTC	CASSQKATHYEQYF
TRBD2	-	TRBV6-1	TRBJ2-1	TGTGCCAGCACCCCGGTGGGTAGCGGGAATAAGGGCAATGAGCAGTTCTTC	CASTPVGSGNKGNEQFF
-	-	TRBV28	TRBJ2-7	TGTGCCAGTAGATCTGAAGGGAGCTCCTACGAGCAGTACTTC	CASRSEGSSYEQYF
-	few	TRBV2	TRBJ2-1	TGTGCCAGCATCCGCGGGAAGGACAATGAGCAGTTCTTC	CASIRGKDNEQFF
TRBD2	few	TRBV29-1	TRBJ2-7	TGCAGCGTCCGCGGACTAGCGGGCCTCTCCTACGAGCAGTACTTC	CSVRGLAGLSYEQYF
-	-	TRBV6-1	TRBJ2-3	TGTGCCAGCAGTGTAACAGTTAGCACAGATACGCAGTATTTT	CASSVTVSTDTQYF
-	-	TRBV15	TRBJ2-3	TGTGCCGCCAGGATGGGCGGATCCACAGATACGCAGTATTTT	CAARMGGSTDTQYF
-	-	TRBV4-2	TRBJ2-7	TGTGCCAGCAGCCATCCCAGGGGATCCGAGCAGTACTTC	CASSHPRGSEQYF
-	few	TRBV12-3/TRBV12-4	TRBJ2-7	TGTGCCAGCAGTCCGGGTATCTCCTATAGCTACGAGCAGTACTTC	CASSPGISYSYEQYF
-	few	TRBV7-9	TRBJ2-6	TGTGCCAGCAGCTCCCTCGCTGGGGCCAACGTCCTGACTTTC	CASSSLAGANVLTF
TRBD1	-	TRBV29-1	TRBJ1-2	TGCGGCATCGGACAGGGCGCCTATGGCTACACCTTC	CGIGQGAYGYTF
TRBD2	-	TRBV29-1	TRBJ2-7	TGCAGCGTTCGGGGCAGCGGGGACTCCTACAATGAGCAGTACTTC	CSVRGSGDSYNEQYF
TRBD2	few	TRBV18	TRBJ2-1	TGTGCCAGCTCACCCCCCGGGACTACCCGCAGAGGTAATGAGCAGTTCTTC	CASSPPGTTRRGNEQFF
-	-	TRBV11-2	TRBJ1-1	TGTGCCAGCATACTAGGGGTCATGAACACTGAAGCTTTCTTT	CASILGVMNTEAFF
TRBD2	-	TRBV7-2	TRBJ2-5	TGTGCCAGCAGGAGACGGACTAGCGGCCACCAAGAGACCCAGTACTTC	CASRRRTSGHQETQYF
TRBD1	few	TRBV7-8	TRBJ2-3	TGTGCCAGCAGCATTACGACAGGGGGCAGGGATACGCAGTATTTT	CASSITTGGRDTQYF
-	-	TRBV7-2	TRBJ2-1	TGTGCCAGCAGCTTAAGTGCACAGCGGGCCAATGAGCAGTTCTTC	CASSLSAQRANEQFF